Each of the 30 T cell receptor beta chains below was sequenced from the same sample in a study of T cell clonality in common variable immunodeficiency. Only in-frame clones appear in the TCRdb table, and some are missing; sequencing was by immunoSEQ multiplex PCR. The repertoire consists of approximately 40,000 clones, none detected only once. Sequenced input: peripheral blood mononuclear cells. The receptor source for this set is a person aged 18 to 75 in good health.

This clone has at least ten counts. One end of the junction varies from germline; a read error may be responsible. The read gets to within 3 residues of the CDR3 end, and the germline J gene fills in the rest. The J gene is TRBJ2-1, the V gene TRBV4-2, with D possibly matching TRBD1 (6 bases). This CDR3 comprises 15 residues. Germline V CDR1 and CDR2: LGHNA, YNFKEQ. The CDR3 sequence: CASSQQGRNPNEQFF. CDR3 bases read: TGCGCCAGCAGCCAACAGGGAAGAAACCCCAATGAG.

This clone was counted ten times or more. The read finishes 3 residues shy of the CDR3 end, and the germline J gene is used to complete it. V gene TRBV5-1 combines with J gene TRBJ1-1; D perhaps matches TRBD1 (6 bases). The germline V gene encodes CDR1 SGHRS and CDR2 YFSETQ. This CDR3 comprises 14 residues. V gave up 3 bases and J gave up 1 base, with 10 bases separating them. The CDR3 sequence is CASSWGPGNTEAFF. CDR3 DNA (partial): TGCGCCAGCAGCTGGGGGCCGGGGAACACTGAA. The full variable domain, its missing parts supplied by reference TRBV5-1 and TRBJ1-1, is KAGVTQTPRYLIKTRGQQVTLSCSPISGHRSVSWYQQTPGQGLQFLFEYFSETQRNKGNFPGRFSGRQFSNSRSEMNVSTLELGDSALYLCASSWGPGNTEAFFGQGTRLTVV.

In this sample, this clone turned up many times. The read ends 3 residues early relative to the CDR3; the germline J gene fills the gap. The J gene is TRBJ1-1, the V gene TRBV4-2, with a tentative D call TRBD1 (5 bases). CDR1 is LGHNA and CDR2 is YNFKEQ in the germline V gene. CDR3 size: 16 residues. V was pared by 1 base and J by 3 bases, with 15 bases between. The CDR3 loop reads CASSQVVFRVDTEAFF. CDR3 DNA (partial): TGTGCCAGCAGCCAAGTAGTGTTCAGGGTGGACACTGAA.

In its sample, this clone was seen many times. The read ends 3 residues before the CDR3 terminus; that terminus is restored from the germline J gene. This chain joins TRBV5-5 and TRBJ1-1; D is ambiguous. CDR1 and CDR2 (germline): SGHKS, YYEKEE (reference sequence). The CDR3 has 13 residues. Trimming took 4 bases from V and 1 from J, leaving 8 bases between them. The CDR3 DNA, read in part, is TGTGCCAGCAGCCCACCTAGGAACACTGAA. It encodes CASSPPRNTE. The complete CDR3 reads CASSPPRNTEAFF.

In this sample, this clone turned up many times. The observed sequence ends 3 residues before the CDR3 terminus, with the missing tail filled in from the germline J gene. The genes are TRBV20-1 and TRBJ2-1; TRBD1 matches 8 bases. The CDR3 has 15 residues. Germline trimming cut 6 bases from V and 3 bases from J; bases unmatched to any gene: 10. Germline V gene sequence: CDR1 DFQATT, CDR2 SNEGSKA (reference sequence). CDR3 sequence: CSADSGTGYYNEQFF. The sequenced part of the CDR3 DNA is TGCAGTGCGGACTCCGGGACAGGATACTACAATGAG.

This clone was seen many times. The CDR3 end is not reached by the read, which stops 3 residues before it; the germline J gene fills it in. This chain links TRBV13 with TRBJ2-1, with TRBD1 as a possible D gene (6 bases). The CDR3 length is 13 residues. V was pared by 4 bases and J by 6 bases, with 10 bases between. Germline loops: CDR1 PRHDT, CDR2 FYEKMQ (reference sequence). CDR3 DNA, as far as it was read: TGTGCCAGCAGCTCCCACAGGGTCAATGAG. It specifies CASSSHRVNE. The whole CDR3 protein reads CASSSHRVNEQFF.

This clone appeared many times. Read coverage stops 3 residues before the CDR3 terminus; the germline J gene supplies the remainder. Different DNA sequences within this sample yield the same CDR3. The rearrangement uses TRBV18 and TRBJ2-1; 8 bases agree with TRBD1. The germline CDR1 and CDR2 sequences are KGHSH and LQKENI. This CDR3 region has 18 residues. The V and J ends lost 3 bases and 5 bases, in that order; junction bases with no gene match: 15. The CDR3 is CASSPPDRGELLNNEQFF. CDR3 bases read: TGTGCCAGCTCACCCCCTGACAGGGGAGAACTTCTAAACAATGAG.

This clone was counted a few times. The read halts 3 residues ahead of the CDR3 end, with the missing end drawn from the germline J gene. V usage is TRBV6-2 or TRBV6-3 and J usage is TRBJ1-1; tentative D call: TRBD1 (5 bases). The CDR3 sequence is 13 residues long. The germline gives CDR1 MNHEY, CDR2 SVGEGT. V was clipped by 2 bases and J by 3 bases, with 7 bases between them. CDR3 bases read: TGTGCCAGCAGTTACAGGGGTTACACTGAA. It specifies CASSYRGYTE. The CDR3, in full, reads CASSYRGYTEAFF.

This clone was seen many times. The read halts 3 residues ahead of the CDR3 end, with the missing end drawn from the germline J gene. This chain links TRBV29-1 with TRBJ2-2, with 7 bases lining up with TRBD1. V lost 6 bases and J lost 4; bases outside the gene matches: 5. Germline V CDR1 and CDR2: SQVTM, ANQGSEA. The CDR3 is 13 amino acids. This CDR3 reads CSVKTGVTGELFF. The part of the CDR3 DNA that was read is TGCAGCGTGAAAACAGGGGTCACCGGGGAG.

This clone occurred many times. The CDR3 end is not reached by the read, which stops 3 residues before it; the germline J gene fills it in. This chain connects TRBV28 to TRBJ2-3, with TRBD1 as a possible D gene (6 bases). The CDR3 is 15 residues long. The V end lost 7 bases, the J end lost 2 bases, and 16 bases lay between the germline ends. Germline CDR1 reads MDHEN; CDR2 reads SYDVKM. The CDR3 DNA, read in part, is TGTGCCAGCACTTTTATTGGACAGATCACAGATACG. Translation gives CASTFIGQITDT. From start to end, the CDR3 is CASTFIGQITDTQYF.

At least ten counts were recorded for this clone. The read terminates 3 residues ahead of where the CDR3 ends, so the germline J gene completes it. The chain employs TRBV9 and TRBJ2-3; 8 bases map to TRBD2. The CDR3 spans 15 residues. The V segment lost 1 base and the J segment 4 bases; nucleotides outside the gene matches: 5. CDR1 is SGDLS, CDR2 YYNGEE, per germline. The CDR3 region is CASSVSQRGSDTQYF. The sequenced part of the CDR3 DNA is TGTGCCAGCAGCGTATCACAGCGGGGGTCAGATACG. Looking up the rest from reference TRBV9 and TRBJ2-3 gives the full variable domain: DSGVTQTPKHLITATGQRVTLRCSPRSGDLSVYWYQQSLDQGLQFLIQYYNGEERAKGNILERFSAQQFPDLHSELNLSSLELGDSALYFCASSVSQRGSDTQYFGPGTRLTVL.

This clone occurred many times. The read finishes 3 residues shy of the CDR3 end, and the germline J gene is used to complete it. The chain joins TRBV11-2 to TRBJ2-5, with a possible D match to TRBD1 (5 bases). With 6 bases removed from V and 5 bases from J, the gap between germline ends came to 16 bases. The CDR3 is made up of 14 amino acids. CDR1 is SGHAT and CDR2 is FQNNGV in the germline V gene. The CDR3 reads CASRAGHLRETQYF. The CDR3 bases that were read are TGTGCCAGCAGGGCCGGACACTTGAGGGAGACC. The whole variable domain, remainder taken from reference TRBV11-2 and TRBJ2-5, is EAGVAQSPRYKIIEKRQSVAFWCNPISGHATLYWYQQILGQGPKLLIQFQNNGVVDDSQLPKDRFSAERLKGVDSTLKIQPAKLEDSAVYLCASRAGHLRETQYFGPGTRLLVL.

This clone was recorded many times. Germline and junction disagree at one end, which may indicate a read error. The CDR3 goes on 3 residues after the read ends, and that part is filled in from the germline J gene. The chain couples TRBV20-1 to TRBJ1-6, with 9 nucleotides matching TRBD1. The CDR3 contains 18 residues. Germline values: CDR1 DFQATT, CDR2 SNEGSKA (reference sequence). The CDR3 sequence is CSALTGGRNLFDNSSLHF. The CDR3 bases that were read are TGCAGTGCTCTTACAGGGGGCCGGAATCTCTTTGATAATTCATCC.

This clone appeared many times. The read stops 3 residues short of the end of the CDR3; the missing end is completed from the germline J gene. This chain joins TRBV11-2 and TRBJ1-2, with D perhaps matching TRBD1 (5 bases). The CDR3 spans 14 residues. The V gene lost 1 base and the J gene lost 2 bases, with 8 bases spanning the gap. Germline lookup yields CDR1 SGHAT and CDR2 FQNNGV. CDR3 in amino acids: CASSLAPGNYGYTF. CDR3 bases read: TGTGCCAGCAGCTTAGCTCCAGGGAACTATGGC.

This clone was observed many times. The read comes to an end 3 residues before the CDR3 does, leaving the germline J gene to fill in the end. The chain combines TRBV20-1 with TRBJ2-3; the D is unclear. The CDR3 has 14 amino acids. From germline, CDR1 is DFQATT and CDR2 SNEGSKA (reference sequence). V lost 6 bases and J lost 6, with 19 bases in between. The CDR3 bases that were read are TGCAGTGCGCTGCGACTTGATTTTGCGGATACG. This codes for CSALRLDFADT. The whole CDR3 protein is CSALRLDFADTQYF.

This clone showed up many times. Read sequence stops 3 residues before the CDR3 end, and the germline J gene provides the missing end. The rearrangement joins TRBV19 to TRBJ1-1; TRBD1 is a possible D gene (6 bases). The V and J ends lost 6 bases and 3 bases respectively, with 20 bases between them. CDR3 length: 16 residues. Germline V gene lookup returns CDR1 LNHDA and CDR2 SQIVND (reference sequence). CDR3 residues: CASRKSGALWDTEAFF. CDR3 DNA, as far as it was read: TGTGCCAGTAGGAAATCAGGGGCTTTGTGGGACACTGAA.

This clone occurred many times. The observed sequence ends 3 residues before the CDR3 terminus, with the missing tail filled in from the germline J gene. The chain is built from TRBV20-1 and TRBJ2-2; D is perhaps TRBD1 (6 bases). V lost 6 bases to trimming and J lost 6 bases, with 17 bases between them. CDR1 and CDR2 from the germline V gene are DFQATT and SNEGSKA (reference sequence). The CDR3 is 14 residues long. CDR3 loop: CSATEGVRAGELFF. The sequenced CDR3 bases are TGCAGTGCCACCGAGGGGGTGAGGGCCGGGGAG.

Many counts were recorded for this clone. The CDR3 end lies 3 residues beyond the end of the read and is filled in from the germline J gene. The gene calls are TRBV20-1 and TRBJ1-4; tentatively, D is TRBD1 (5 bases). Germline lookup yields CDR1 DFQATT and CDR2 SNEGSKA (reference sequence). V dropped 1 base and J dropped 8 bases, with 14 bases sitting between them. The CDR3 covers 14 residues. The covered CDR3 bases are TGCAGTGCTAGAGGTGGGAGGGGAGGGGAAAAA. It is translated as CSARGGRGGEK. The CDR3 in full is CSARGGRGGEKLFF.

At least ten counts were recorded for this clone. The read ends 3 residues shy of where the CDR3 ends; the end is completed using the germline J gene. The chain links TRBV2 to TRBJ1-1; TRBD1 aligns across 7 bases. The CDR3 sequence is 13 residues long. Per germline, CDR1 SNHLY and CDR2 FYNNEI. V lost 6 bases and J lost 1; bases outside the gene matches: 2. The CDR3 loop is CASRQGTNTEAFF. The part of the CDR3 DNA that was read is TGTGCCAGCAGACAGGGGACGAACACTGAA.

This clone was recorded at least ten times. The sequenced fragment ends 3 residues before the CDR3 boundary, so the rest is inferred from the germline J gene. The chain uses TRBV4-1 and TRBJ1-6; D possibly corresponds to TRBD1 (6 bases). The germline gives CDR1 MGHRA, CDR2 YSYEKL. The germline V and J ends were trimmed by 4 bases and 5 bases, with 12 bases remaining between them. The CDR3 loop spans 15 amino acids. The CDR3 DNA, read in part, is TGCGCCAGCAGCCTACAGGGAGACCATAATTCACCC. Protein product: CASSLQGDHNSP. The full-length CDR3 reads as CASSLQGDHNSPLHF.

This clone occurred many times. The read terminates 3 residues ahead of where the CDR3 ends, so the germline J gene completes it. This chain connects TRBV6-1 to TRBJ1-5; 7 bases are a match to TRBD1. The V and J ends lost 4 bases and 9 bases, in that order; junction bases with no gene match: 6. The CDR3 has 13 residues. In germline, CDR1 is MNHNS, CDR2 SASEGT. CDR3 bases read: TGTGCCAGCAGTGCCCTACAGGGGTCGCCC. Translated: CASSALQGSP. The full CDR3 reads CASSALQGSPQHF.

This clone was seen at least ten times. The read ends 3 residues shy of where the CDR3 ends; the end is completed using the germline J gene. The V and J genes are TRBV6-2 or TRBV6-3 and TRBJ2-7; D is possibly TRBD2 (5 bases). Looked up from germline, CDR1 is MNHEY and CDR2 is SVGEGT. The CDR3 length is 15 residues. V lost 3 bases to trimming and J lost 1 base, with 13 bases between them. CDR3 bases read: TGTGCCAGCAGTTATGGTCGCGGGTTATCCTACGAG. Amino acids: CASSYGRGLSYE. The whole CDR3 reads CASSYGRGLSYEQYF.

This clone was seen repeatedly, ten times or more. Coverage ceases 3 residues before the CDR3 finishes, and the germline J gene fills in the end. V usage is TRBV7-8 and J usage is TRBJ1-6, with D possibly TRBD1 on 5 matching bases. V was trimmed by 5 bases and J by 8 bases, leaving 13 bases between them. Germline CDR1 is SGHVS and CDR2 is FQNEAQ. The CDR3 loop spans 14 amino acids. CDR3 DNA (partial): TGTGCCAGCAGCCCCCGTCCGACAGATTCACCC. Its translation: CASSPRPTDSP. The CDR3 in full is CASSPRPTDSPLHF.

This clone was found many times. The read finishes 3 residues shy of the CDR3 end, and the germline J gene is used to complete it. The rearrangement uses TRBV5-6 and TRBJ1-6; possible D gene TRBD1, 6 bases. Per the germline V gene, CDR1 is SGHDT and CDR2 is YYEEEE. V lost 5 bases and J 6 bases, leaving 12 bases between the germline ends. The CDR3 has 14 amino acids. The sequenced part of the CDR3 DNA is TGTGCCAGCAGGATGCGGGGGCTTAATTCACCC. It codes for CASRMRGLNSP. The entire CDR3 protein is CASRMRGLNSPLHF.

This clone was found many times. With the read ending 3 residues before the CDR3 end, the germline J gene is used to fill in that end. The chain uses TRBV29-1 and TRBJ1-1; 7 positions match TRBD1. The CDR3 totals 13 residues. CDR1 SQVTM and CDR2 ANQGSEA come from the germline V gene. Germline trimming cut 7 bases from V and 2 bases from J; bases unmatched to any gene: 7. The DNA read from the CDR3 is TGCAGCGGTGGGGACAGAGAAAACACTGAA. Its protein product is CSGGDRENTE. The full CDR3 protein reads CSGGDRENTEAFF.

This clone appeared many times. The read comes to an end 3 residues before the CDR3 does, leaving the germline J gene to fill in the end. This rearrangement joins TRBV18 to TRBJ1-3, with D perhaps TRBD1 (6 bases). V was trimmed by 4 bases and J by 0 bases, leaving 16 bases between them. The CDR3 has 17 amino acids. Germline values: CDR1 KGHSH, CDR2 LQKENI. The sequenced part of the CDR3 DNA is TGTGCCAGCTCACGGGCTCCTACAGGGTCCTCTGGAAACACC. It is translated as CASSRAPTGSSGNT. The full CDR3 protein reads CASSRAPTGSSGNTIYF.

In this sample, this clone turned up many times. The read halts 3 residues ahead of the CDR3 end, with the missing end drawn from the germline J gene. J is TRBJ1-1 and V is TRBV18, with a weak D call TRBD1 (5 bases). The V gene's germline CDR1 is KGHSH and CDR2 LQKENI. The CDR3 has 17 residues. Trimming stripped 6 bases from V and 4 bases from J, with 24 bases between. CDR3 amino acids: CASSPFVGRPQGTEAFF. The CDR3 DNA, read in part, is TGTGCCAGCTCCCCTTTCGTAGGCCGTCCTCAGGGCACTGAA.

Ten or more counts support this clone. The read comes to an end 3 residues before the CDR3 does, leaving the germline J gene to fill in the end. The chain has TRBV6-1 and TRBJ2-1; 7 nucleotides match TRBD1. The CDR3 consists of 15 residues. From germline, CDR1 is MNHNS and CDR2 SASEGT. The J segment lost 5 bases and the V segment lost 0 bases, leaving 4 bases of the junction unmatched. The CDR3 protein is CASSEAAGGNNEQFF. The sequenced CDR3 bases are TGTGCCAGCAGTGAAGCGGCAGGGGGTAACAATGAG.

This clone was counted ten times or more. With the read ending 3 residues before the CDR3 end, the germline J gene is used to fill in that end. This chain joins TRBV10-1 and TRBJ2-2, with 12 bases aligning to TRBD2. CDR3 length: 17 residues. V lost 3 bases to trimming and J lost 7 bases; unmatched junction nucleotides: 9. The V gene's germline CDR1 is WNHNN and CDR2 SYGVQD (reference sequence). The CDR3 sequence is CASSEAGLAGRNGELFF. Incomplete CDR3 DNA: TGCGCCAGCAGTGAAGCCGGACTAGCGGGACGTAACGGGGAG.

This clone has a count of ten or more. The DNA ends 3 residues before the CDR3 does, and the rest of the CDR3 is filled in from the germline J gene. The J gene is TRBJ2-4, the V gene TRBV19; 8 bases fit TRBD2. There are 17 residues in the CDR3. Per the germline V gene, CDR1 is LNHDA and CDR2 is SQIVND (reference sequence). V lost 7 bases to trimming and J lost 2 bases; unmatched junction nucleotides: 13. Partial CDR3 DNA: TGTGCCAGTATGCAACCGGGACTAGTGGTAACCAAAAACATT. Residues: CASMQPGLVVTKNI. The full CDR3 is CASMQPGLVVTKNIQYF.